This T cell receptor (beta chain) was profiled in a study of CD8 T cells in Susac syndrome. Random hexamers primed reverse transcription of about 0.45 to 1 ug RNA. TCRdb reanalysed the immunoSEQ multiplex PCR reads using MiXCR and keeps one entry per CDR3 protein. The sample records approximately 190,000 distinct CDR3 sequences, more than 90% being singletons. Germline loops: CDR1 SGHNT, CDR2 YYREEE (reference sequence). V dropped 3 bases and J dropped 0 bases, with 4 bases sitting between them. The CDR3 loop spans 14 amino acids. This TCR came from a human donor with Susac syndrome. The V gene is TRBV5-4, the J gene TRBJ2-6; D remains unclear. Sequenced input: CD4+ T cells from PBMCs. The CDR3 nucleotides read TGTGCCAGCAGCTCGGTCTCTGGGGCCAACGTCCTGACTTTC. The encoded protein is CASSSVSGANVLTF.